The next 8 T cell receptor beta chains were all read from a single sample in a study of regulatory T cells in long-lasting Graves disease (dated by TCRdb to about 2021). The time point label for this specimen denotes: newly diagnosed GD, antithyroid drugs for less than 3 months. RNA was extracted from PBMCs in TRIzol for both TCR sequencing and RNA sequencing. Libraries were prepared through multiplex PCR. TCRdb names Illumina HiSeq 4000 as the instrument used. To build TCR beta libraries, CDR3 regions were amplified by Arm-PCR using iRepertoire HTBI primers. The raw public reads went through TCRdb reprocessing: fastp at Q25, MiXCR clone calling, in-frame beta chains kept. Rows are unified per CDR3 protein, each entry keeping the most common DNA and genes. The sample contains 550,000 to 700,000 distinct CDR3 sequences, 15% to 20% of them found a single time. The ten largest make up approximately 12% of the sample.

This sample was shared with a second study, whose subject was T cells in Graves' hyperthyroidism and ophthalmopathy.

Sequenced here: peripheral blood mononuclear cells (PBMCs), sampled at new diagnosis, from a patient treated with antithyroid drugs. The receptors stem from a young man with Graves disease. Donor details come from another sample of the same person, matched by shared clones.

This clonotype was detected ten times or more. The gene calls are TRBV5-1 and TRBJ2-3; 8 bases are a match to TRBD2. In germline, CDR1 is SGHRS, CDR2 YFSETQ. This CDR3 is built from 15 residues. V lost 4 bases and J lost 4; bases outside the gene matches: 8. This chain's CDR3 is CASSPPGTRADTQYF. The CDR3 DNA reads TGCGCCAGCAGCCCCCCCGGGACTAGGGCAGATACGCAGTATTTT.

The chain combines TRBV5-5 with TRBJ2-7; no clear D. The CDR3 totals 12 residues. Per germline, CDR1 SGHKS and CDR2 YYEKEE (reference sequence). V was trimmed by 0 bases and J by 7 bases, leaving 8 bases between them. The CDR3 DNA sequence: TGTGCCAGCAGCTTGGTCCTGGGTGAGCAGTACTTC. It specifies CASSLVLGEQYF.

This clonotype came up a few times. The rearrangement uses TRBV5-1 and TRBJ2-7, with D hard to call. Germline CDR1 and CDR2: SGHRS and YFSETQ. Deletions cut 0 bases from V and 9 bases from J, with 13 bases between. This CDR3 comprises 13 residues. The CDR3 DNA follows: TGCGCCAGCAGCTTGGGGGCATCGGAACGGCAGTACTTC. It encodes CASSLGASERQYF.

This clonotype has ten or more counts. V and J are TRBV20-1 and TRBJ2-7; 8 positions agree with TRBD2. The CDR3 is 14 amino acids. CDR1 and CDR2 from the germline V gene are DFQATT and SNEGSKA (reference sequence). With 4 bases clipped from V and 2 bases from J, the junction kept 7 bases outside the gene matches. CDR3 region: CSANGLAQTYEQYF. The CDR3 DNA is TGCAGTGCTAACGGACTAGCTCAAACCTACGAGCAGTACTTC.

This clonotype appeared many times. V gene TRBV6-2 or TRBV6-3 combines with J gene TRBJ2-7, with D possibly matching TRBD2 (6 bases). The CDR3 consists of 13 residues. V was shortened by 8 bases and J by 6 bases, with 17 bases between the two germline ends. Germline CDR1 and CDR2: MNHEY and SVGEGT. CDR3 loop: CASGIAVGSEQYF. The CDR3 DNA reads TGTGCCAGCGGAATAGCGGTGGGCTCCGAGCAGTACTTC.

In its sample, this clonotype was seen a few times. The J gene is TRBJ2-6, the V gene TRBV18; D gene unclear. The CDR3 runs 17 residues. Germline loops: CDR1 KGHSH, CDR2 LQKENI. Trimming removed 6 bases from V and 3 bases from J, with 18 bases in between. The CDR3 region is CASSRGPFSRGANVLTF. The CDR3 DNA reads TGTGCCAGCTCCCGAGGCCCTTTTTCTCGTGGGGCCAACGTCCTGACTTTC.

This clonotype was detected ten times or more. V and J are TRBV3-1 and TRBJ1-1; tentatively, D is TRBD1 (5 bases). Per the germline V gene, CDR1 is LGHDT and CDR2 is YNNKEL (reference sequence). This CDR3 has 16 residues. V was pared by 1 base and J by 0 bases, with 12 bases between. CDR3 DNA sequence: TGTGCCAGCAGCCAAGGGGGCACCTTCATGAACACTGAAGCTTTCTTT. Its translation: CASSQGGTFMNTEAFF.

On this clonotype itself: A read error may explain this, as a much larger clone is one base away. V gene TRBV6-2 or TRBV6-3 combines with J gene TRBJ1-1; D not certain. The germline gives CDR1 MNHEY, CDR2 SVGEGT. The CDR3 has 15 amino acids. Trimming took off 5 bases at V and 1 base at J, with 14 bases between the two ends. In DNA form, the CDR3 reads TGTGCCAGCAGTCACCCGCAGTACTCGAACACTGAAGCTTTCTTT. This encodes CASSHPQYSNTEAFF.